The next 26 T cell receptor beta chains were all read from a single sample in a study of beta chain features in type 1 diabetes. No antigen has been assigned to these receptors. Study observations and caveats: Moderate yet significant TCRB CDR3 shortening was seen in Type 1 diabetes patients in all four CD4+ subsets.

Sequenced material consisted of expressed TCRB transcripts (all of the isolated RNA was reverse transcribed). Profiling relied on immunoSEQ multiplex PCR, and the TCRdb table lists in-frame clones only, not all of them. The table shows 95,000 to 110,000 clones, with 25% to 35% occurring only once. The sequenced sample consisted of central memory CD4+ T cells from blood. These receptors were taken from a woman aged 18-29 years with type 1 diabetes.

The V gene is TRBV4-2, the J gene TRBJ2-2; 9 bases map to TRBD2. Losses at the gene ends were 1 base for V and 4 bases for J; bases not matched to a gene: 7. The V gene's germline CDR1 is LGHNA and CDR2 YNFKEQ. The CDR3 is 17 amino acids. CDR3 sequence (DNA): TGTGCCAGCAGCCAAGCTGGCGGGAGGGCCCCCACCGGGGAGCTGTTTTTT. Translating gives CASSQAGGRAPTGELFF.

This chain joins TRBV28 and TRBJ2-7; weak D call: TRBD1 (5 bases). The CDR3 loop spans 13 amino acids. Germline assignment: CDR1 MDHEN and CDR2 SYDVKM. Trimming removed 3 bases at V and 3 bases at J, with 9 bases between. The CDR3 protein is CASSLGRGYEQYF. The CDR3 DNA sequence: TGTGCCAGCAGTTTGGGAAGGGGCTACGAGCAGTACTTC.

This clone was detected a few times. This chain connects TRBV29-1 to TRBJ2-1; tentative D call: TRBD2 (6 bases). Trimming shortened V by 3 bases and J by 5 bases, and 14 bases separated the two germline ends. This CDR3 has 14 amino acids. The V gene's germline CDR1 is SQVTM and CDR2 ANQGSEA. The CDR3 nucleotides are TGCAGCGTTGATGAGGCGGGAAGCGACAATGAGCAGTTCTTC. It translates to CSVDEAGSDNEQFF.

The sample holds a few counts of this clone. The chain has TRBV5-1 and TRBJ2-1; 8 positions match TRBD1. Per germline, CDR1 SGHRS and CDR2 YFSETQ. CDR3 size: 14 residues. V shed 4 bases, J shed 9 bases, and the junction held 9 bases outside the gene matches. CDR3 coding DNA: TGCGCCAGCAGCGCAGAGACAGGGGTCCGTGAGCAGTTCTTC. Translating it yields CASSAETGVREQFF.

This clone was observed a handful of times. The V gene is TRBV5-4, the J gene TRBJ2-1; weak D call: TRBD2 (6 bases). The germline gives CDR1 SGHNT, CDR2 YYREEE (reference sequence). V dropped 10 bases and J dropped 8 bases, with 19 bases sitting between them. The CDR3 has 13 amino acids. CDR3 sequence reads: CALSDGGKYEQFF. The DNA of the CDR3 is TGTGCCCTTTCAGATGGCGGGAAGTATGAGCAGTTCTTC.

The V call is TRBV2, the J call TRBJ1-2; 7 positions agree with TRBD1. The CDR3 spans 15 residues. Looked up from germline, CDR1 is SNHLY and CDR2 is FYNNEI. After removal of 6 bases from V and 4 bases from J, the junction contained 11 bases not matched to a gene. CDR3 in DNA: TGTGCCAGCAGGGCAGGGGGGCCCTCCTCCTATGGCTACACCTTC. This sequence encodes CASRAGGPSSYGYTF.

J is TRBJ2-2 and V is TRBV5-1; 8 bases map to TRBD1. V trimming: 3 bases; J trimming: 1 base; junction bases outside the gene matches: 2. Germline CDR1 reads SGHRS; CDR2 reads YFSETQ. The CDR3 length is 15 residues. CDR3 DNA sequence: TGCGCCAGCAGCTCTGGACAGGGGAACACCGGGGAGCTGTTTTTT. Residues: CASSSGQGNTGELFF.

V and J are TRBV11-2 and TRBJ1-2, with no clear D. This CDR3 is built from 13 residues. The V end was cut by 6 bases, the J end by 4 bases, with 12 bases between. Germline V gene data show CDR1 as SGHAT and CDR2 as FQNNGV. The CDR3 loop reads CASSLLEGYGYTF. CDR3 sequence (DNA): TGTGCCAGCAGTCTTTTGGAGGGCTATGGCTACACCTTC.

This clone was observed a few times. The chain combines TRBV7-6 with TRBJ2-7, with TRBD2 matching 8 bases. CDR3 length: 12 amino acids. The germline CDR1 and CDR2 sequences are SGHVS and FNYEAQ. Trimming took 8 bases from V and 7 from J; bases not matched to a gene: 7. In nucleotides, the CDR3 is TGTGCCAGCCGGAGCGGGGGCCTGGAGCAGTACTTC. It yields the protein CASRSGGLEQYF.

The CDR3 sequence: CASTDNPNTGELFF. CDR3 sequence (DNA): TGTGCCAGCACGGACAATCCGAACACCGGGGAGCTGTTTTTT. V gene TRBV6-5 combines with J gene TRBJ2-2; a weak D match, TRBD1 (5 bases). Trimming pared 7 bases from V and 0 bases from J, leaving 9 bases between. There are 14 residues in the CDR3. The V gene's germline CDR1 is MNHEY and CDR2 SVGAGI.

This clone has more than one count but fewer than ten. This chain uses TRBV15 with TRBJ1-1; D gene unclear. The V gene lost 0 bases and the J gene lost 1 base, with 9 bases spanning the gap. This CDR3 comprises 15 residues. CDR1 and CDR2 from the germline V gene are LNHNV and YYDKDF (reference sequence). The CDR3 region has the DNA TGTGCCACCAGCAGAGATCCTAACAGGAACACTGAAGCTTTCTTT. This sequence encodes CATSRDPNRNTEAFF. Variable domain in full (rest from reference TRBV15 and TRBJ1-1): DAMVIQNPRYQVTQFGKPVTLSCSQTLNHNVMYWYQQKSSQAPKLLFHYYDKDFNNEADTPDNFQSRRPNTSFCFLDIRSPGLGDTAMYLCATSRDPNRNTEAFFGQGTRLTVV.

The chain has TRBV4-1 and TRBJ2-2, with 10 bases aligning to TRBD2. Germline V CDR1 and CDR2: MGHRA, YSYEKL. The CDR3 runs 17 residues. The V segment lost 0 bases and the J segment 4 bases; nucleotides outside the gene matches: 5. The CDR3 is CASSQEASGRATGELFF. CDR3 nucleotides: TGCGCCAGCAGCCAAGAGGCCAGCGGGAGGGCCACCGGGGAGCTGTTTTTT.

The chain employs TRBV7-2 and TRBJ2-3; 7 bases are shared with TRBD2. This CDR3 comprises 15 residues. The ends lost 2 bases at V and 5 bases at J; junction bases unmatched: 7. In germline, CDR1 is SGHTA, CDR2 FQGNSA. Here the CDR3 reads CASSLWGTTGDTQYF. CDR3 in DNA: TGTGCCAGCAGCTTATGGGGGACTACGGGAGATACGCAGTATTTT.

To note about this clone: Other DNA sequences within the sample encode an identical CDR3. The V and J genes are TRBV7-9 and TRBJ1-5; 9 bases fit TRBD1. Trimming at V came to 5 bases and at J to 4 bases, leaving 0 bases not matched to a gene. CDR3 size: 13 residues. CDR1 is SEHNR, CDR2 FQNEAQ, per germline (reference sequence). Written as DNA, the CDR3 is TGTGCCAGCAGCGGGACAGGGAATCAGCCCCAGCATTTT. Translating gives CASSGTGNQPQHF.

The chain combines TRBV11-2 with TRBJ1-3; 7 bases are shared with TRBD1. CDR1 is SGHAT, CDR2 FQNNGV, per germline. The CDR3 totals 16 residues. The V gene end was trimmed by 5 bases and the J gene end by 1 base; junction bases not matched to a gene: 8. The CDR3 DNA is TGTGCCAGCAGCCGAAACAGGGGTCTGTCTGGAAACACCATATATTTT. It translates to CASSRNRGLSGNTIYF.

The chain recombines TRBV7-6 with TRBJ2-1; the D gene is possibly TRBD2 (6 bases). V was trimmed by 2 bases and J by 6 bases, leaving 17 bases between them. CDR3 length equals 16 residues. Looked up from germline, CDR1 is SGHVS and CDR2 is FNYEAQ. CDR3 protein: CASSLSTGAVGNEQFF. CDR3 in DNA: TGTGCCAGCAGCTTATCAACGGGAGCGGTTGGCAATGAGCAGTTCTTC. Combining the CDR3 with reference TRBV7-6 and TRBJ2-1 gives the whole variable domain GAGVSQSPRYKVTKRGQDVALRCDPISGHVSLYWYRQALGQGPEFLTYFNYEAQQDKSGLPNDRFSAERPEGSISTLTIQRTEQRDSAMYRCASSLSTGAVGNEQFFGPGTRLTVL.

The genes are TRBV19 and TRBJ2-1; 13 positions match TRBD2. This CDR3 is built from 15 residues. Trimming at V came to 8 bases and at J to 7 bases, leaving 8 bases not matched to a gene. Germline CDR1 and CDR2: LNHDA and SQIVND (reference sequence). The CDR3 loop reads CASRTSGRLRNEQFF. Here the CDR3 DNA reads TGTGCCAGTCGGACTAGCGGGAGATTAAGGAATGAGCAGTTCTTC.

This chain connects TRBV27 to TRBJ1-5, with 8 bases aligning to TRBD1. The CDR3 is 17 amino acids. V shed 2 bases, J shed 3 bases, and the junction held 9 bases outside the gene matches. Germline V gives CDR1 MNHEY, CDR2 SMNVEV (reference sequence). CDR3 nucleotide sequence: TGTGCCAGCAGTTTAAGGTGGTGGGACAGGAACAATCAGCCCCAGCATTTT. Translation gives CASSLRWWDRNNQPQHF.

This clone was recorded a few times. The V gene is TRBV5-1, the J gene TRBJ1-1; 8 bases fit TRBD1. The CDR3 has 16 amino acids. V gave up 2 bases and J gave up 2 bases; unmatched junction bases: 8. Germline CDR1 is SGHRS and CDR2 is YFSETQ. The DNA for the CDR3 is TGCGCCAGCAGCTTCCCTCAGGGGGCGGTCAACACTGAAGCTTTCTTT. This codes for CASSFPQGAVNTEAFF.

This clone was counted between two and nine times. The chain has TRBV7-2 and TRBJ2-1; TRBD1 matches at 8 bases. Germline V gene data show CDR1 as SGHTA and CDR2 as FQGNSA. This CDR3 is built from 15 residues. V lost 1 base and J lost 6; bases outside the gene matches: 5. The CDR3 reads CASSLGGTGFNEQFF. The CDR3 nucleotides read TGTGCCAGCAGCTTAGGGGGGACAGGTTTCAATGAGCAGTTCTTC.

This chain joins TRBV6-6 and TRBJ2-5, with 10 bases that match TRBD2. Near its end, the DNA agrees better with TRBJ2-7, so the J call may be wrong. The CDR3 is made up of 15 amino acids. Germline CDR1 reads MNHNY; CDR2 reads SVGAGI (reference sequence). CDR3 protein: CASSPSSGRAYEQYF. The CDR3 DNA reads TGTGCCAGCAGCCCTAGCAGCGGGAGGGCCTACGAGCAGTACTTC.

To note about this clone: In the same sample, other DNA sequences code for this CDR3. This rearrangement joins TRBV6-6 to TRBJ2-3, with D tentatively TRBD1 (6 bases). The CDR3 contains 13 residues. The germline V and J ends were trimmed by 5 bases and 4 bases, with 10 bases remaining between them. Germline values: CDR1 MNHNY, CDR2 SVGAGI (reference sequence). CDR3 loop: CASSRTGPDTQYF. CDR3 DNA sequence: TGTGCCAGCAGTCGTACAGGGCCAGATACGCAGTATTTT.

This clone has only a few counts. Written as DNA, the CDR3 is TGTGCCAGCAGCAGGAGGGGAGGAGGCTCTGGAAACACCATATATTTT. Translated, it gives CASSRRGGGSGNTIYF. This chain uses TRBV7-2 with TRBJ1-3, with D tentatively TRBD1 (5 bases). The CDR3 runs to 16 residues. V was shortened by 5 bases and J by 0 bases, with 14 bases between the two germline ends. The germline V gene encodes CDR1 SGHTA and CDR2 FQGNSA.

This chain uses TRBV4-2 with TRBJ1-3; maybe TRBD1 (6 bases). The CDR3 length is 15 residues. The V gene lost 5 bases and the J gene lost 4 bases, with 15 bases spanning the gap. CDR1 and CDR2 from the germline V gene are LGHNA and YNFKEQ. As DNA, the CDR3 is TGTGCCAGCAGCATCGAGGACAGCCTAGGAAACACCATATATTTT. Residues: CASSIEDSLGNTIYF.

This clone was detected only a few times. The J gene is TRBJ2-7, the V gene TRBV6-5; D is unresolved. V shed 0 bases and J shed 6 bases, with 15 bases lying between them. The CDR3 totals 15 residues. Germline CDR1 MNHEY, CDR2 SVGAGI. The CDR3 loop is CASSYSFSSPGEQYF. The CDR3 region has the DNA TGTGCCAGCAGTTACTCGTTCTCCAGTCCGGGCGAGCAGTACTTC.

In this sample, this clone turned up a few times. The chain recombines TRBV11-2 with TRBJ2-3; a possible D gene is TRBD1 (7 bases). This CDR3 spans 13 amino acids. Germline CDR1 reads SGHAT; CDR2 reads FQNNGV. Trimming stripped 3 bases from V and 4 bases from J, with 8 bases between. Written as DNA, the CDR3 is TGTGCCAGCAGCTTCAGGGGGGCAGATACGCAGTATTTT. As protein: CASSFRGADTQYF.